This T cell receptor (beta chain) is drawn from a study of blood T cell repertoires in COVID-19. About the research overall: Samples of COVID-19 (acute and convalescent) were obtained from the United States, Italy and Spain. T cells, B-cell-depleted T cells, or PBMCs provided the cDNA or gDNA that served as material.

V dropped 7 bases and J dropped 5; count of bases not matched to a gene: 6. This CDR3 comprises 13 residues. As originally analysed: Quantification of nucleated cells was approximated via reference gene primer amplification. Data came from immunoSEQ multiplex PCR; TCRdb stores just in-frame clones and leaves some out. V and J calls and clone size are copied from that table; D and trimming were computed from the DNA. This table has over 95,000 clones, 79% appearing once. This receptor was taken from a woman over 75 with active or convalescent COVID-19. Material: peripheral blood. V is TRBV12-3 or TRBV12-4 and J is TRBJ1-1, with 8 bases fitting TRBD1. The CDR3 DNA is TGTGCCAGCACCATCCAGGGGGCGACTGAAGCTTTCTTT. Its protein is CASTIQGATEAFF.